Below are 23 T cell receptor beta chains sequenced from a single sample in a study of cytomegalovirus exposure and HLA in healthy donors. Amplification used 60 Vbeta primers and 13 Jbeta primers. Assay used: immunoSEQ multiplex PCR; TCRdb lists only in-frame clones, some missing. This table holds approximately 110,000 clones, 60% to 85% found once. The sequenced material came from PBMCs. These receptors were taken from a female donor in good health and CMV-seropositive.

This rearrangement joins TRBV4-3 to TRBJ2-1; 8 nucleotides align to TRBD1. This CDR3 contains 16 residues. The trim removed 0 bases at V and 7 bases at J, leaving 8 bases unmatched. Germline CDR1 LGHNA, CDR2 YSLEER. The CDR3 spells CASSQDIRGLRNEQFF. DNA for the CDR3: TGCGCCAGCAGCCAAGATATCAGGGGGCTGAGGAATGAGCAGTTCTTC.

The chain combines TRBV6-5 with TRBJ1-6, with TRBD1 matching over 7 bases. This CDR3 has 13 amino acids. The ends lost 6 bases at V and 14 bases at J; junction bases unmatched: 10. Germline values: CDR1 MNHEY, CDR2 SVGAGI. The CDR3 loop is CASRGTRGSSLHF. CDR3 DNA sequence: TGTGCCAGCAGGGGCACCAGGGGGTCCTCCCTCCACTTT.

The chain combines TRBV18 with TRBJ1-2, with a weak D call TRBD1 (5 bases). The length of the CDR3 is 13 residues. Trimming pared 6 bases from V and 6 bases from J, leaving 14 bases between. Looked up from germline, CDR1 is KGHSH and CDR2 is LQKENI. CDR3 sequence reads: CASSPSAGNGYTF. CDR3 DNA sequence: TGTGCCAGCTCCCCCTCTGCAGGGAATGGCTACACCTTC.

The V gene is TRBV5-5, the J gene TRBJ2-1; TRBD2 might be the D (6 bases). The CDR3 is 16 residues long. Germline CDR1 is SGHKS and CDR2 is YYEKEE (reference sequence). Trimming left V 0 bases short and J 0 bases short, with 10 bases between. CDR3 sequence: CASSLVAVSSYNEQFF. CDR3 DNA sequence: TGTGCCAGCAGCTTGGTAGCGGTGAGCTCCTACAATGAGCAGTTCTTC.

The CDR3 loop reads CAWSAGMNYGYTF. The CDR3 region has the DNA TGTGCCTGGAGTGCGGGGATGAACTATGGCTACACCTTC. The chain combines TRBV30 with TRBJ1-2; D remains ambiguous. The CDR3 consists of 13 residues. CDR1 is GTSNPN, CDR2 SVGIG, per germline (reference sequence). The V gene lost 1 base and the J gene lost 2 bases, with 8 bases spanning the gap. Full variable domain (remainder filled in from reference TRBV30 and TRBJ1-2): SQTIHQWPATLVQPVGSPLSLECTVEGTSNPNLYWYRQAAGRGLQLLFYSVGIGQISSEVPQNLSASRPQDRQFILSSKKLLLSDSGFYLCAWSAGMNYGYTFGSGTRLTVV.

V gene TRBV30 combines with J gene TRBJ2-1, with 13 bases fitting TRBD2. The V segment lost 3 bases and the J segment 2 bases; nucleotides outside the gene matches: 1. This CDR3 region has 15 residues. Germline CDR1 is GTSNPN and CDR2 is SVGIG (reference sequence). CDR3 protein: CAWRLAGGPYNEQFF. The CDR3 DNA reads as TGTGCCTGGAGACTAGCGGGAGGGCCCTACAATGAGCAGTTCTTC.

The chain links TRBV5-4 to TRBJ2-7; TRBD2 agrees at 14 bases. After removal of 4 bases from V and 3 bases from J, the junction contained 6 bases not matched to a gene. Germline V gene sequence: CDR1 SGHNT, CDR2 YYREEE (reference sequence). The CDR3 totals 16 residues. The CDR3 region has the DNA TGTGCCAGCAGCCAAGGGACTAGCGGGGGCATCTACGAGCAGTACTTC. Its protein product is CASSQGTSGGIYEQYF.

This clone has just a few counts. One end of the junction varies from germline; a read error may be responsible. The V call is TRBV6-5, the J call TRBJ2-7; a possible D gene is TRBD2 (6 bases). CDR3 length: 9 amino acids. Germline assignment: CDR1 MNHEY and CDR2 SVGAGI. In nucleotides, the CDR3 is TGTGCCAGCGGAAAACCCGGACTATTC. Translation gives CASGKPGLF.

This clone has ten or more counts. CDR3 coding DNA: TGTGCCAGCAGTGTTGGGGGGTTCACTGAAGCTTTCTTT. This gives the protein CASSVGGFTEAFF. The genes are TRBV6-1 and TRBJ1-1; D perhaps matches TRBD1 (5 bases). Germline V gives CDR1 MNHNS, CDR2 SASEGT. This CDR3 is built from 13 residues. The V end was cut by 4 bases, the J end by 4 bases, with 10 bases between.

The chain links TRBV11-2 to TRBJ2-7, with 13 bases identical to TRBD2. The ends lost 2 bases at V and 3 bases at J; junction bases unmatched: 4. Germline assignment: CDR1 SGHAT and CDR2 FQNNGV. The CDR3 has 16 residues. The CDR3 reads CASSLLGLAGIYEQYF. CDR3 in DNA: TGTGCCAGCAGCTTACTGGGACTAGCGGGAATCTACGAGCAGTACTTC.

This rearrangement joins TRBV7-8 to TRBJ2-7; 11 bases map to TRBD2. CDR1 is SGHVS, CDR2 FQNEAQ, per germline. The CDR3 runs to 14 residues. After removal of 6 bases from V and 6 bases from J, the junction contained 7 bases not matched to a gene. CDR3 DNA: TGTGCCAGCAGGGTACTAGCGGGAGCCGGCGAGCAGTACTTC. This translates into CASRVLAGAGEQYF.

The chain joins TRBV27 to TRBJ2-1, with TRBD1 matching 11 bases. The CDR3 totals 15 residues. Germline V gene lookup returns CDR1 MNHEY and CDR2 SMNVEV (reference sequence). V lost 8 bases, J lost 6 bases, and 9 bases stayed unmatched. In DNA form, the CDR3 reads TGTGCCAGCCGCCGAGGGACAGGGGGGATCAATGAGCAGTTCTTC. Protein product: CASRRGTGGINEQFF.

The chain joins TRBV7-3 to TRBJ2-5, with D possibly TRBD2 on 6 matching bases. Germline-derived CDR1 and CDR2 are SGHTA and FQGTGA. The germline V and J ends were trimmed by 3 bases and 3 bases, with 11 bases remaining between them. This CDR3 region has 14 residues. The CDR3 nucleotides read TGTGCCAGCAGCTTTTCCGGGGAGGAAGAGACCCAGTACTTC. Its translation is CASSFSGEEETQYF. Full variable domain (outside the CDR3, taken from reference TRBV7-3 and TRBJ2-5): GAGVSQTPSNKVTEKGKYVELRCDPISGHTALYWYRQSLGQGPEFLIYFQGTGAADDSGLPNDRFFAVRPEGSVSTLKIQRTERGDSAVYLCASSFSGEEETQYFGPGTRLLVL.

For the CDR3, the DNA is TGTGCCAGCAGAAGGGAGGCCATCTACAATGAGCAGTTCTTC. Translating gives CASRREAIYNEQFF. V usage is TRBV2 and J usage is TRBJ2-1, with D possibly matching TRBD2 (6 bases). The V gene's germline CDR1 is SNHLY and CDR2 FYNNEI. Deletions cut 6 bases from V and 3 bases from J, with 12 bases between. This CDR3 is built from 14 residues.

This clone occurred once. V is TRBV12-5 and J is TRBJ2-1, with 8 bases aligning to TRBD2. Looked up from germline, CDR1 is LGHNT and CDR2 is FRNRAP. This CDR3 has 17 amino acids. V lost 0 bases and J lost 5; bases outside the gene matches: 9. CDR3 loop: CASGLVRASGSHNEQFF. The CDR3 DNA reads as TGTGCTAGTGGTTTGGTGCGTGCTAGCGGGTCCCACAATGAGCAGTTCTTC.

The chain couples TRBV5-5 to TRBJ1-4; 11 nucleotides agree with TRBD1. The CDR3 loop spans 16 amino acids. Germline assignment: CDR1 SGHKS and CDR2 YYEKEE (reference sequence). V lost 3 bases to trimming and J lost 13 bases; unmatched junction nucleotides: 14. The CDR3 DNA reads as TGTGCCAGCAGCTACTCGACCAGGACAGGGGGCCAATTACTGTTTTTT. Protein sequence: CASSYSTRTGGQLLFF.

The genes are TRBV5-4 and TRBJ2-1; a weak D match, TRBD1 (6 bases). CDR1 SGHNT and CDR2 YYREEE come from the germline V gene (reference sequence). The CDR3 covers 16 residues. The V gene lost 4 bases and the J gene lost 1 base, with 15 bases spanning the gap. The CDR3 reads CASSPRDILSYNEQFF. The CDR3 region has the DNA TGTGCCAGCAGCCCCCGGGACATACTGTCCTACAATGAGCAGTTCTTC. The full variable domain, completed using reference TRBV5-4 and TRBJ2-1, is ETGVTQSPTHLIKTRGQQVTLRCSSQSGHNTVSWYQQALGQGPQFIFQYYREEENGRGNFPPRFSGLQFPNYSSELNVNALELDDSALYLCASSPRDILSYNEQFFGPGTRLTVL.

This chain connects TRBV29-1 to TRBJ2-7; weak D call: TRBD2 (6 bases). V lost 7 bases, J lost 5 bases, and 12 bases lay in between. Germline-derived CDR1 and CDR2 are SQVTM and ANQGSEA. The CDR3 sequence is 11 residues long. CDR3 DNA sequence: TGCAGCGACGGGGGAGTTCACGAGCAGTACTTC. Encoded protein: CSDGGVHEQYF.

The rearrangement links TRBV6-5 to TRBJ2-7, with 7 bases aligning to TRBD1. Germline CDR1 and CDR2: MNHEY and SVGAGI. The CDR3 is 15 residues long. With 5 bases clipped from V and 2 bases from J, the junction kept 9 bases outside the gene matches. CDR3 coding DNA: TGTGCCAGCAGTACCACAGGGGATATCGCCTACGAGCAGTACTTC. This encodes CASSTTGDIAYEQYF.

V is TRBV15 and J is TRBJ2-3; TRBD2 aligns across 9 bases. V was pared by 1 base and J by 10 bases, with 15 bases of the junction left unmatched. Per the germline V gene, CDR1 is LNHNV and CDR2 is YYDKDF (reference sequence). The CDR3 spans 17 residues. The CDR3 sequence: CATSRGVVGVAGVPQYF. For the CDR3, the DNA is TGTGCCACCAGCAGAGGAGTGGTCGGGGTAGCGGGGGTCCCGCAGTATTTT.

This clone was detected a few times. V and J are TRBV28 and TRBJ2-1; 9 nucleotides agree with TRBD2. Germline CDR1 MDHEN, CDR2 SYDVKM. V trimming: 5 bases; J trimming: 3 bases; junction bases outside the gene matches: 11. The CDR3 has 17 amino acids. The CDR3 here is CASSPRLAARHYNEQFF. The CDR3 nucleotides read TGTGCCAGCAGTCCCCGACTAGCGGCCCGACACTACAATGAGCAGTTCTTC.

The V and J genes are TRBV28 and TRBJ2-7; tentatively, D is TRBD2 (6 bases). This CDR3 contains 17 residues. V lost 5 bases to trimming and J lost 0 bases, with 20 bases between them. In germline, CDR1 is MDHEN, CDR2 SYDVKM. The CDR3 DNA follows: TGTGCCAGCAGTCCGCGGGGCAGCCTCGGCTTCTCCTACGAGCAGTACTTC. It encodes CASSPRGSLGFSYEQYF.

A word on this clone: At the DNA level, this CDR3 is encoded by other sequences in the same sample as well. V gene TRBV4-2 combines with J gene TRBJ2-5, with TRBD2 identical over 11 bases. CDR1 is LGHNA, CDR2 YNFKEQ, per germline. The CDR3 extends over 18 amino acids. After removal of 0 bases from V and 4 bases from J, the junction contained 10 bases not matched to a gene. The CDR3, as DNA: TGTGCCAGCAGCCAAGATAAGGGTAGGCTAGCGGGGGGAGAGACCCAGTACTTC. This sequence encodes CASSQDKGRLAGGETQYF.